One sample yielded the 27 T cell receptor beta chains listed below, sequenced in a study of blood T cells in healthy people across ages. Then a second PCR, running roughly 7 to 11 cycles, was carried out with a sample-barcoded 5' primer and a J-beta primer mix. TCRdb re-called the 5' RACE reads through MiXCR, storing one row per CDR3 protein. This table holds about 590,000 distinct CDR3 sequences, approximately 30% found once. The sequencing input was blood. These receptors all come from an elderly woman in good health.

CDR3 in DNA: TGTGCCAGCAGCACTACTAGCGGGGGGGCCAGTGAGCAGTACTTC. It codes for CASSTTSGGASEQYF. The chain joins TRBV6-1 to TRBJ2-7; 13 nucleotides align to TRBD2. Unmatched junction bases numbered 9, after V lost 6 bases and J lost 7 bases. The CDR3 runs 15 residues. Germline V gene lookup returns CDR1 MNHNS and CDR2 SASEGT.

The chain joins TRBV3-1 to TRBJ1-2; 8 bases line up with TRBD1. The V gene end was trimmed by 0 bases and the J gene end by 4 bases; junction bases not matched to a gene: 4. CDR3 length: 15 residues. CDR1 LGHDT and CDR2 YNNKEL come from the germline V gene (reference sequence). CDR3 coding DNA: TGTGCCAGCAGCCAAGACCCCAGGGGGCCCTATGGCTACACCTTC. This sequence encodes CASSQDPRGPYGYTF.

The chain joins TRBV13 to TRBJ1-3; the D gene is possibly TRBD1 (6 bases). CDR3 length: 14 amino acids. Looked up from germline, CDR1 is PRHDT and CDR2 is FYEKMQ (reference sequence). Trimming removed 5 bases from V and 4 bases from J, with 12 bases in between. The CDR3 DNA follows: TGTGCCAGCAGCCAAGGGACACTGGGAAACACCATATATTTT. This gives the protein CASSQGTLGNTIYF. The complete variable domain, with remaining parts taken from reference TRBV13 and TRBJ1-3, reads AAGVIQSPRHLIKEKRETATLKCYPIPRHDTVYWYQQGPGQDPQFLISFYEKMQSDKGSIPDRFSAQQFSDYHSELNMSSLELGDSALYFCASSQGTLGNTIYFGEGSWLTVV.

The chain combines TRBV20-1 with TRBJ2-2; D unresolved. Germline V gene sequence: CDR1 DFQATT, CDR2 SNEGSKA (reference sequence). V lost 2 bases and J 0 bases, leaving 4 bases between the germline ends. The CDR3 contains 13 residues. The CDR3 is CSARSPNTGELFF. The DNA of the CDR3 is TGCAGTGCTAGATCGCCGAACACCGGGGAGCTGTTTTTT.

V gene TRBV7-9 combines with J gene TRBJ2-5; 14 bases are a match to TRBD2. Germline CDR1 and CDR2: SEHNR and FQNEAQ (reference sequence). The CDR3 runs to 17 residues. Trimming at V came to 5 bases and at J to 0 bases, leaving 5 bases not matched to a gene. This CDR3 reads CASSRGTSGGNQETQYF. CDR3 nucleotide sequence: TGTGCCAGCAGCCGGGGGACTAGCGGGGGCAACCAAGAGACCCAGTACTTC.

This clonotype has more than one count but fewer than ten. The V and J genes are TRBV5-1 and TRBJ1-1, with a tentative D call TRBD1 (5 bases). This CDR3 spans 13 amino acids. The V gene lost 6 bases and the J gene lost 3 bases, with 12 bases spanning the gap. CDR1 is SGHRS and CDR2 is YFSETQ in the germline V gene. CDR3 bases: TGCGCCAGCACCGGGGGAGAGGACACTGAAGCTTTCTTT. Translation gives CASTGGEDTEAFF.

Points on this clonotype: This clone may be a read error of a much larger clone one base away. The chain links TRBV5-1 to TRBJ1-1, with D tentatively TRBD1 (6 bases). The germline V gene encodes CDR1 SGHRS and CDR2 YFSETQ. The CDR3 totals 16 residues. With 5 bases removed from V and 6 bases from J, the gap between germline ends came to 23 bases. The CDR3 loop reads CASRPTDSTGYAEAFF. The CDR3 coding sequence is TGCGCCAGCAGGCCAACCGACTCAACAGGGTACGCTGAAGCTTTCTTT.

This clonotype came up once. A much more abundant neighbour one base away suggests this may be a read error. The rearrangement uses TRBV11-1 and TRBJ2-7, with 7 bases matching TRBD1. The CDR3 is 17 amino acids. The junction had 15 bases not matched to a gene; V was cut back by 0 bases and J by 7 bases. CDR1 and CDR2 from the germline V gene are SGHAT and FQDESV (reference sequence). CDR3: CASSLAGNRGAYNEQYF. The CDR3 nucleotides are TGTGCCAGCAGCTTAGCGGGGAACAGGGGAGCGTACAATGAGCAGTACTTC. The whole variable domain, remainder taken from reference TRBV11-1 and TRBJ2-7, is EAEVAQSPRYKITEKSQAVAFWCDPISGHATLYWYRQILGQGPELLVQFQDESVVDDSQLPKDRFSAERLKGVDSTLKIQPAELGDSAMYLCASSLAGNRGAYNEQYFGPGTRLTVT.

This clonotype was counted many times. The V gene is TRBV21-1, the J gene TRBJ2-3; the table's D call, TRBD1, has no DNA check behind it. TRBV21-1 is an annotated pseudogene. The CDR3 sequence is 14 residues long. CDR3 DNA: TGTGCCAGCAGCAGCCCAGGGGACACAGATACGCAGTATTTT. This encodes CASSSPGDTDTQYF.

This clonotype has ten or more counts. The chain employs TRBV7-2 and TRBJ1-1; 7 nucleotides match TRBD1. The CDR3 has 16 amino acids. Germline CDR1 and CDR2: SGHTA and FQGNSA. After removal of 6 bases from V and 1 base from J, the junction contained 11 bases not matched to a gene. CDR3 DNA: TGTGCCAGCAGACGGAACAGGGGAAGGGGGAACACTGAAGCTTTCTTT. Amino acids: CASRRNRGRGNTEAFF.

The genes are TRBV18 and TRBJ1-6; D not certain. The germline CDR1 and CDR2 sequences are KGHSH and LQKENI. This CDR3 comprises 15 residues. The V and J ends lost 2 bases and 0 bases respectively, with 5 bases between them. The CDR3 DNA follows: TGTGCCAGCTCACCAGAAAGCTCCTATAATTCACCCCTCCACTTT. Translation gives CASSPESSYNSPLHF.

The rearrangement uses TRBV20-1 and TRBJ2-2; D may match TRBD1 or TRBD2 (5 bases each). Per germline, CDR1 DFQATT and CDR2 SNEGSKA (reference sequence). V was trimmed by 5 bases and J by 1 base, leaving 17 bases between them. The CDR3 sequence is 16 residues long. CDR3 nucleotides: TGCAGTGCTCGAACCTCCCGGGGCTTGAACACCGGGGAGCTGTTTTTT. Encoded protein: CSARTSRGLNTGELFF.

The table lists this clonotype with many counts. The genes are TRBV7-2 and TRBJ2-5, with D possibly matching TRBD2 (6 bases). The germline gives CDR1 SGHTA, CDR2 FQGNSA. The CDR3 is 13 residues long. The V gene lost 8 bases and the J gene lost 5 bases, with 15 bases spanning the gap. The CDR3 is CASAGGSMETQYF. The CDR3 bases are TGTGCCAGCGCCGGGGGTTCTATGGAGACCCAGTACTTC.

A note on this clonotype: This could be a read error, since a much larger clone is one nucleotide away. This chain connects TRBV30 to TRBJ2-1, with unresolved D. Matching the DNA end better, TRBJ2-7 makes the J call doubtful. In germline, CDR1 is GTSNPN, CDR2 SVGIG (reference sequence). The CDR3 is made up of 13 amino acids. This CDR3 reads CAWSVSANNEQYF. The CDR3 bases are TGTGCCTGGAGTGTTTCGGCGAACAATGAGCAGTACTTC.

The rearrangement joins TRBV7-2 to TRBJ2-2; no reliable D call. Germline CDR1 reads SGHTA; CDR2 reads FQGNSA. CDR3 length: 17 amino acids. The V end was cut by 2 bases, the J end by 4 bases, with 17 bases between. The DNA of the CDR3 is TGTGCCAGCAGCTTATTTATGCTGGGCTCCTCCACCGGGGAGCTGTTTTTT. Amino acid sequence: CASSLFMLGSSTGELFF.

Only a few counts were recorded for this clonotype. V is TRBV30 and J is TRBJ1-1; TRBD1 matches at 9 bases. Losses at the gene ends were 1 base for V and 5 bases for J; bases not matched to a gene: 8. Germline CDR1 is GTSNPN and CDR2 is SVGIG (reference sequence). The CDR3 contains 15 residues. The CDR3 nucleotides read TGTGCCTGGAGTGCTCGGGGACAGGGAGTAACTGAAGCTTTCTTT. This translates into CAWSARGQGVTEAFF. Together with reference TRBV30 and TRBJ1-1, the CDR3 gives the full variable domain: SQTIHQWPATLVQPVGSPLSLECTVEGTSNPNLYWYRQAAGRGLQLLFYSVGIGQISSEVPQNLSASRPQDRQFILSSKKLLLSDSGFYLCAWSARGQGVTEAFFGQGTRLTVV.

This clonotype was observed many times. The CDR3 bases are TGTGCCAGCAGCTTAGCCTTCCAGGGTGGGTATGGCTACACCTTC. Encoded protein: CASSLAFQGGYGYTF. The gene calls are TRBV7-2 and TRBJ1-2; possibly TRBD1 for D (5 bases). Germline V gene sequence: CDR1 SGHTA, CDR2 FQGNSA. CDR3 length equals 15 residues. The V and J ends lost 0 bases and 5 bases respectively, with 13 bases between them.

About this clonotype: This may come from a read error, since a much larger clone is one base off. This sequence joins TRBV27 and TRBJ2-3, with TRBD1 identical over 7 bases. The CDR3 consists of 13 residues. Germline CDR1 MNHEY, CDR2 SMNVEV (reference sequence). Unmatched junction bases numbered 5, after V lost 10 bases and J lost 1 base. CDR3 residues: CATSGQRTDTQYF. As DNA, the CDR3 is TGTGCCACCTCGGGACAGCGCACAGATACGCAGTATTTT.

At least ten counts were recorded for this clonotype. CDR3 sequence (DNA): TGTGCCAGCAGTTACTTCGACGAGGACAATTCACCCCTCCACTTT. Amino acids: CASSYFDEDNSPLHF. The chain is built from TRBV6-2 or TRBV6-3 and TRBJ1-6; D remains unclear. This CDR3 has 15 residues. The germline V and J ends were trimmed by 1 base and 7 bases, with 11 bases remaining between them. Germline lookup yields CDR1 MNHEY and CDR2 SVGEGT.

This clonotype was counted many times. CDR3: CASSLDSYTQYF. CDR3 nucleotide sequence: TGTGCCAGCAGCTTAGACAGTTATACGCAGTATTTT. The chain employs TRBV7-2 and TRBJ2-3; the D is unclear. The CDR3 is 12 residues long. Trimming stripped 1 base from V and 7 bases from J, with 6 bases between. Germline CDR1 is SGHTA and CDR2 is FQGNSA. Variable domain in full (rest from reference TRBV7-2 and TRBJ2-3): GAGVSQSPSNKVTEKGKDVELRCDPISGHTALYWYRQSLGQGLEFLIYFQGNSAPDKSGLPSDRFSAERTGGSVSTLTIQRTQQEDSAVYLCASSLDSYTQYFGPGTRLTVL.

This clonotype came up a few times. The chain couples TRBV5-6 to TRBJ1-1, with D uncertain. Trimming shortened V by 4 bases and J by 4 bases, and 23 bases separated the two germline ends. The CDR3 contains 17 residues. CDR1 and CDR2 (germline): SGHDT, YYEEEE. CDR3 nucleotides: TGTGCCAGCAGCCTTATCCGAGGGCTCCCAGCCGGCACTGAAGCTTTCTTT. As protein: CASSLIRGLPAGTEAFF.

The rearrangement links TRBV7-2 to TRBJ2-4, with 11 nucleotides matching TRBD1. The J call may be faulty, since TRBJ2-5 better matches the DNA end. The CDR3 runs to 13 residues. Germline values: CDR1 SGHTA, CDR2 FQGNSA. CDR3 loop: CANGQGARETQYF. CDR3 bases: TGTGCCAACGGACAGGGGGCTCGAGAGACCCAGTACTTC.

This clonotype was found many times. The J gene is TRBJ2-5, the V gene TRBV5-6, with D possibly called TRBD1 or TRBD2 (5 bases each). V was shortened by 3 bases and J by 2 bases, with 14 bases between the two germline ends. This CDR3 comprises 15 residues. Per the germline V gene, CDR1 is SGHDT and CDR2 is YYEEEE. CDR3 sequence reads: CASSSDRDVQETQYF. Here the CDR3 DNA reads TGTGCCAGCAGCTCGGACCGGGACGTTCAAGAGACCCAGTACTTC.

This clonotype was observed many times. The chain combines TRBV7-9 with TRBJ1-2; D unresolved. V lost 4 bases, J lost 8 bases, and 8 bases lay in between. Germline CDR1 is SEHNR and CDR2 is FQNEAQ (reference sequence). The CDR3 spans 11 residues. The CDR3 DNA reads TGTGCCAGCAGCTCCGCTAAAGGCTACACCTTC. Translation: CASSSAKGYTF.

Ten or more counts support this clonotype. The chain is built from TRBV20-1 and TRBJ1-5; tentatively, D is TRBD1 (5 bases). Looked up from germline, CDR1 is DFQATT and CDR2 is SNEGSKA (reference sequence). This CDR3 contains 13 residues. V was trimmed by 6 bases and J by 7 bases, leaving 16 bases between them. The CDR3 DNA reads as TGCAGTGCATCGAAAGGGGTTGGGCAGCCCCAGCATTTT. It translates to CSASKGVGQPQHF.

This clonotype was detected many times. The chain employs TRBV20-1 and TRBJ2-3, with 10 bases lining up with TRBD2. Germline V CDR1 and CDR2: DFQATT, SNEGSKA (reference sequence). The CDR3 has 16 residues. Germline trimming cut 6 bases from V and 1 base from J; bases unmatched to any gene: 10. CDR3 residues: CSASATGTSGTDTQYF. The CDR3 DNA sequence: TGCAGTGCATCAGCCACCGGGACTAGCGGCACAGATACGCAGTATTTT.

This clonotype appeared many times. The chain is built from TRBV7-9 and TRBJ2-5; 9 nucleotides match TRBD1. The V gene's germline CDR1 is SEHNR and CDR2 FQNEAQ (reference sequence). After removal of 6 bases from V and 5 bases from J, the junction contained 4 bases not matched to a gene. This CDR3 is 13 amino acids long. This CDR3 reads CASSGTGPETQYF. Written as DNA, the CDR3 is TGTGCCAGCAGTGGGACAGGGCCGGAGACCCAGTACTTC.